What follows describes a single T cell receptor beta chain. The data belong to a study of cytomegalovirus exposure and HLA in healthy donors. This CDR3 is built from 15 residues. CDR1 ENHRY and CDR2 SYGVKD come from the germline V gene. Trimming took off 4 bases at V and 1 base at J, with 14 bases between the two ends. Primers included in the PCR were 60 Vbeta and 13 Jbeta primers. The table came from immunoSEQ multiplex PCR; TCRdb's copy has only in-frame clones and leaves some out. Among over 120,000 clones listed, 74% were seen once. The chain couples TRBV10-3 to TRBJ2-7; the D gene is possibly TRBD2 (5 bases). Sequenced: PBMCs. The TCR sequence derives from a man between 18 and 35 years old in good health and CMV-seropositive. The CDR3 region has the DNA TGTGCCATCAGTGGGAAGGCGGGCATATCCTACGAGCAGTACTTC. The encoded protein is CAISGKAGISYEQYF.